One T cell receptor (beta chain) is described in this entry. This clonotype was detected a few times. Its antigen is not yet known. Base qualities are missing; no much larger clone stands one base away. The sample originates from a study of blood T cells in healthy people across ages (dated by TCRdb to between 2014 and 2017). About the study as a whole: In model experiments, template switching captured about one uniquely barcoded TCR beta cDNA molecule for every two T cells. Using deep sequencing normalized with unique cDNA molecular identifiers, the study measured how TCR beta repertoire diversity changes with age. Donors were grouped into four age groups: young (average about 15 years), middle-aged (approximately 41), aged (over 55) and long-lived (around 80). To avoid experimental bias, donors of different ages were distributed randomly across sequencing lanes. The study analyzed two additional independent replicas of 1 million unique cDNA reads from the same blood draw for two donors, one aged 18 to 29 and one aged 80 or older. Broader findings and caveats from the paper: Since profiling was done on bulk unsorted PBMCs, naive and antigen-experienced compartments could not be conclusively compared. Observed TCR beta diversity correlated strongly with the percentage of naive T cells measured by flow cytometry. Because donor CMV infection status was unknown, age-related changes in expanded clonotypes were potentially confounded. Total diversity estimates from one million sequenced T cells were considered lower bounds and underestimates. Compared with the aged group, the long-lived group had more naive CD4+ T cells, fewer expanded clones and increased TCR diversity, suggesting age selection. As age increased, observed TCR beta diversity per million T cells dropped in a roughly linear way, and a significant reduction was already evident by age 40.

Donors were 39 systemically healthy Caucasian individuals from Russia aged roughly 6 to 90 years. Ten milliliters of peripheral blood were drawn from each donor into EDTA-treated Vacutainer tubes. Ficoll-Paque density-gradient centrifugation was used to isolate PBMCs, with at least 6 million per sample. Trizol reagent was used to extract total RNA from PBMCs, with at least 5 micrograms per sample. The percentages of naive CD45RAhigh/CD27high T cells were determined by flow cytometry on a PBMC aliquot from every donor. Libraries were made using 5' RACE. Sequencing used an Illumina HiSeq 2500. A second about 7 to 12 cycle PCR used a sample-barcoded 5' primer and a J-beta primer mix. Each TCR beta cDNA molecule received a unique molecular identifier from a template-switch 5' adaptor carrying 12 random nucleotides. Each sample yielded at least 3 million CDR3-containing paired-end reads. First-strand cDNA synthesis was performed from all RNA using the Mint cDNA synthesis kit, with priming by a TRBC-specific oligonucleotide. After uracil-DNA glycosylase treatment, a first 18-cycle PCR used universal primers M1SS and BC2_uni_R on all cDNA. The authors' pipeline ran thus. For normalization, 1 million high-quality reads, each with a distinct molecular identifier, were randomly selected from each sample. Instead of being binned into consensus sequences, reads with shared molecular identifiers were discarded. MiTCR, with a Q25 quality threshold and the strictest error-elimination algorithm, was used for CDR3 identification, clonotype clustering and error correction. A nonparametric unseen species model using Euler transformation provided a lower-bound estimate of total TCR beta diversity. TCRdb itself trimmed the public reads at Q25 with fastp, ran MiXCR and retained productive beta chains. Every distinct CDR3 protein forms one entry, paired with its most common genes and DNA. These V and J calls rely on TCRdb rather than the paper's analysis. Recorded for this sample are hundreds of thousands of distinct CDR3 sequences; 22% of them occurred a single time. The top ten hold about 22% of the sample.

This TCR came from a man in his sixties or seventies in good health. The sequenced material came from blood.

The nucleotides are TGTGCCATCAGTGCGGGACAGGGGAATGAAAAACTGTTTTTT. Its protein product is CAISAGQGNEKLFF. The rearranged chain carries TRBV10-3 and TRBJ1-4, and 10 bases in between align with TRBD1. The germline V gene specifies ENHRY as CDR1 and SYGVKD as CDR2. V loses 4 bases at its end and J loses 5 bases; junction bases beyond the gene matches: 1. The CDR3 contains 14 residues, cysteine and phenylalanine counted. CDR3 DNA is the only sequence kept; it has 42 bases, read in frame from the first base.